This entry describes one T cell receptor beta chain. This clonotype was seen a few times. Its antigen is not yet known. Possible read error: a much larger clone is one base away. The data belong to a study of breast tumors, draining lymph nodes, adjacent tissues (dated by TCRdb to about 2016). Some background on the complete study: The study compared TCR beta repertoires across tumor, adjacent nontumor tissue and axillary lymph nodes from breast cancer patients. The study was designed to assess the relationships and possible T-cell exchange between tumor, surrounding tissue and draining lymph node repertoires in human breast cancer. The paper as a whole reports these results and caveats: The data were judged consistent with most tumor T cells deriving from the lymph node and then expanding within tumor tissue. Tumor T-cell repertoires showed less diversity than lymph node repertoires and more diversity than nontumor tissue repertoires, and tumor T-cell repertoires showed preferential V and J gene usage. In luminal-like breast cancer, tumor and nontumor tissue repertoires resembled each other significantly more than in basal-like breast cancer. The conclusion that tumor T cells originate in lymph nodes was presented as consistent with a hypothesis rather than as directly demonstrated.

The sample was run on an Illumina HiSeq 2000. Multiplex PCR amplification was used to generate the TCR beta chain libraries. High-throughput sequencing was used to analyze the amplified TCR beta chain products. TCRdb trimmed the raw reads at Q25, called clones with MiXCR and kept productive beta chains. Rows with one shared CDR3 protein collapse into an entry with the most common genes and DNA. This sample holds 20,000 to 25,000 distinct CDR3 sequences; under 30% were observed only once. The leading ten clones occupy less than 15% of the sample. CDR1 and CDR2 (MNHNS, SASEGT) derive from the germline V gene. The germline V end is reduced by 4 bases and the J end by 8 bases; junction bases left unmatched: 11. From its cysteine to its phenylalanine, the CDR3 spans 15 amino acids. The read is trimmed to its CDR3 DNA, 45 bases read in frame from base 1.

The chain joins TRBV6-1 to TRBJ2-1; 7 bases in the middle match TRBD2. Sequences were obtained from breast tumor tissue. The sequence was obtained from a female donor with breast cancer. Some clones in this sample may be carry-over from other donors' samples. The CDR3 region reads CASSVGRGTFDEQFF. The nucleotide sequence is TGTGCCAGCAGTGTCGGGCGGGGGACCTTCGATGAGCAGTTCTTC.